This paragraph covers one T cell receptor beta chain sequence. Looked up from germline, CDR1 is SGHKS and CDR2 is YYEKEE (reference sequence). The CDR3 loop spans 15 amino acids. V was trimmed by 1 base and J by 0 bases, leaving 5 bases between them. The data were obtained in a study of control samples from healthy donors and cancer patients. The table came from immunoSEQ multiplex PCR; TCRdb's copy has only in-frame clones and leaves some out. Of some 76,000 clones listed, approximately 88% are singletons. This chain links TRBV5-5 with TRBJ1-6; D gene uncertain. This TCR derives from a woman in her forties or fifties with colorectal cancer. The sample comprised PBMCs. This chain's CDR3 is CASSLFSSYNSPLHF. The DNA of the CDR3 is TGTGCCAGCAGCTTGTTTAGCTCCTATAATTCACCCCTCCACTTT.